This TCR beta chain was retrieved from a study of blood T cells in healthy people across ages. Study overall: About one barcoded TCR beta cDNA was captured per two T cells. Study-level results: Aged donors had fewer naive CD4+ cells and lower diversity than long-lived donors.

The CDR3 covers 13 residues. The germline V gene encodes CDR1 MNHEY and CDR2 SMNVEV (reference sequence). Trimming left V 6 bases short and J 3 bases short, with 9 bases between. A note on this clonotype: Its target is not known.

A second PCR of roughly 7 to 11 cycles used a sample-barcoded 5' primer and a J-beta primer mix. TCRdb processed the 5' RACE reads anew with MiXCR; each CDR3 protein has one entry. The profile shows approximately 790,000 distinct CDR3 sequences, approximately 65% of them singletons. Sequencing was carried out using blood. J is TRBJ2-4 and V is TRBV27, with D perhaps being TRBD1 or TRBD2 (5 bases each). This clonotype was obtained from a man younger than 40 in good health. The CDR3 loop reads CASRGDLKNIQYF. The CDR3 nucleotides are TGTGCCAGCAGAGGGGACCTCAAAAACATTCAGTACTTC.